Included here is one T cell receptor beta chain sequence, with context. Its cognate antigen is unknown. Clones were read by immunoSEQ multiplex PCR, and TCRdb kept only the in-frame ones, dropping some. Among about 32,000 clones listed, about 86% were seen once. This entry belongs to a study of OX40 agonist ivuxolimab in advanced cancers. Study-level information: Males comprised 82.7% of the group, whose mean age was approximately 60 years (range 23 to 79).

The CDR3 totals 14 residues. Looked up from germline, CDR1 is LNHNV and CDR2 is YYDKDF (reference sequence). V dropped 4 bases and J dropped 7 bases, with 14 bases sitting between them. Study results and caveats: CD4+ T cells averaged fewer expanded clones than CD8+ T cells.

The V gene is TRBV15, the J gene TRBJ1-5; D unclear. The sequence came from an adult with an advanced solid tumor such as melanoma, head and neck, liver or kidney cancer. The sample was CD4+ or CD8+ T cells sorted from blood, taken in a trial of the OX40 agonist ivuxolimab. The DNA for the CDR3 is TGTGCCACCAGCATATTCATGGAGGCGCAGCCCCAGCATTTT. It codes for CATSIFMEAQPQHF.